These 26 T cell receptor beta chains were sequenced from one sample in a study of identical twins. MiXCR, applied by TCRdb to the 5' RACE reads, yields one record per CDR3 protein. The sample carries 1.5 million to 2 million distinct CDR3 sequences, about 31% recorded once. Material for sequencing was cord blood. These receptors were obtained from a newborn girl in good health.

This clonotype came up a few times. The chain recombines TRBV19 with TRBJ2-1, with 8 positions matching TRBD1. The CDR3 is 17 amino acids. Germline lookup yields CDR1 LNHDA and CDR2 SQIVND (reference sequence). Trimming at V came to 4 bases and at J to 5 bases, leaving 13 bases not matched to a gene. The CDR3 nucleotides are TGTGCCAGTAGTAGCCTAAGGGCAGGGGGCGTACACAATGAGCAGTTCTTC. Protein product: CASSSLRAGGVHNEQFF.

This chain links TRBV20-1 with TRBJ2-7, with D unresolved. The ends were cut back, 2 bases at V and 4 bases at J, with 12 bases in the middle. This CDR3 comprises 13 residues. CDR1 is DFQATT, CDR2 SNEGSKA, per germline (reference sequence). The CDR3 coding sequence is TGCAGTGCTAGACCGCATGACTCTTACGAGCAGTACTTC. Its protein is CSARPHDSYEQYF.

The CDR3 spells CSAGAPLSTDTQYF. CDR3 sequence (DNA): TGCAGTGCTGGGGCCCCCTTGTCTACAGATACGCAGTATTTT. The chain joins TRBV20-1 to TRBJ2-3; TRBD1 might be the D (5 bases). Germline assignment: CDR1 DFQATT and CDR2 SNEGSKA (reference sequence). CDR3 size: 14 residues. Trimming took 5 bases from V and 3 from J, leaving 15 bases between them.

This chain uses TRBV25-1 with TRBJ2-3, with 11 bases matching TRBD2. This CDR3 spans 15 amino acids. Germline V gene sequence: CDR1 MGHDK, CDR2 SYGVNS. The V gene end was trimmed by 7 bases and the J gene end by 2 bases; junction bases not matched to a gene: 5. The CDR3 loop reads CASTSTSGATDTQYF. In DNA, the CDR3 is TGTGCCAGCACTTCGACTAGCGGGGCCACAGATACGCAGTATTTT. Supplemented by reference TRBV25-1 and TRBJ2-3, the full variable domain reads EADIYQTPRYLVIGTGKKITLECSQTMGHDKMYWYQQDPGMELHLIHYSYGVNSTEKGDLSSESTVSRIRTEHFPLTLESARPSHTSQYLCASTSTSGATDTQYFGPGTRLTVL.

This clonotype was detected a few times. V usage is TRBV4-2 and J usage is TRBJ2-1; tentative D call: TRBD2 (5 bases). V lost 4 bases and J 2 bases, leaving 15 bases between the germline ends. The V gene's germline CDR1 is LGHNA and CDR2 YNFKEQ. This CDR3 region has 16 residues. The CDR3 loop is CASSPHPGLAYNEQFF. CDR3 DNA: TGTGCCAGCAGCCCACATCCCGGACTTGCCTACAATGAGCAGTTCTTC.

The sample holds many counts of this clonotype. The genes are TRBV20-1 and TRBJ1-5; no definite D call. CDR1 and CDR2 (germline): DFQATT, SNEGSKA (reference sequence). The V gene lost 2 bases and the J gene lost 2 bases, with 4 bases spanning the gap. The length of the CDR3 is 12 residues. CDR3 sequence: CSARQGNQPQHF. The CDR3, as DNA: TGCAGTGCTAGACAGGGCAATCAGCCCCAGCATTTT.

The CDR3 sequence: CASSQVGGGANEKLFF. CDR3 nucleotide sequence: TGTGCCAGCAGCCAAGTCGGCGGGGGGGCTAATGAAAAACTGTTTTTT. V usage is TRBV3-1 and J usage is TRBJ1-4, with a possible D match to TRBD1 (5 bases). V shed 1 base and J shed 3 bases, with 12 bases lying between them. The CDR3 totals 16 residues. Germline V gene sequence: CDR1 LGHDT, CDR2 YNNKEL (reference sequence).

This sequence joins TRBV20-1 and TRBJ2-7; unclear D gene. Per germline, CDR1 DFQATT and CDR2 SNEGSKA (reference sequence). There are 15 residues in the CDR3. The V end was cut by 3 bases, the J end by 3 bases, with 18 bases between. The CDR3, as DNA: TGCAGTGCTAGGAGCTTGAGCGTTGTGGGCTACGAGCAGTACTTC. Translation: CSARSLSVVGYEQYF.

Points on this clonotype: At one end the junction does not follow the germline gene, possibly because of a read error. The chain joins TRBV12-3 or TRBV12-4 to TRBJ2-3; perhaps D is TRBD1 or TRBD2 (7 bases each). This CDR3 is built from 14 residues. CDR3 DNA: TGTGCCAGCGCCGGCAGGGGGGGGTCAGATATGCAGTATTTT. Translation gives CASAGRGGSDMQYF.

This clonotype was observed at least ten times. The CDR3 sequence: CSARGGNEQFF. CDR3 in DNA: TGCAGTGCTAGAGGGGGCAATGAGCAGTTCTTC. This rearrangement joins TRBV20-1 to TRBJ2-1; no definite D call. The CDR3 is 11 residues long. CDR1 and CDR2 from the germline V gene are DFQATT and SNEGSKA (reference sequence). The ends were cut back, 1 base at V and 6 bases at J, with 4 bases in the middle.

The sample holds many counts of this clonotype. The chain has TRBV6-6 and TRBJ1-2; D gene uncertain. V lost 2 bases, J lost 8 bases, and 9 bases lay in between. Looked up from germline, CDR1 is MNHNY and CDR2 is SVGAGI (reference sequence). This CDR3 spans 12 amino acids. This CDR3 is CASSYPTGGYTF. The CDR3 DNA sequence: TGTGCCAGCAGTTACCCCACCGGGGGCTACACCTTC.

The J gene is TRBJ2-3, the V gene TRBV28; 10 bases are shared with TRBD1. This CDR3 region has 14 residues. CDR1 and CDR2 from the germline V gene are MDHEN and SYDVKM. V trimming: 7 bases; J trimming: 8 bases; junction bases outside the gene matches: 9. This CDR3 reads CASTPDRGRVTQYF. Here the CDR3 DNA reads TGTGCCAGCACTCCTGACAGGGGGCGGGTTACGCAGTATTTT.

This rearrangement joins TRBV6-5 to TRBJ2-1; 14 positions match TRBD2. CDR1 is MNHEY and CDR2 is SVGAGI in the germline V gene. The CDR3 length is 19 residues. V gave up 4 bases and J gave up 4 bases; unmatched junction bases: 12. For the CDR3, the DNA is TGTGCCAGCAGTTGGTCGACGACTAGCGGGAGGGAGCATTACAATGAGCAGTTCTTC. Amino acids: CASSWSTTSGREHYNEQFF.

The chain links TRBV20-1 to TRBJ2-1; 8 nucleotides line up with TRBD2. The CDR3 is 17 residues long. CDR1 and CDR2 (germline): DFQATT, SNEGSKA (reference sequence). The J segment lost 2 bases and the V segment lost 4 bases, leaving 13 bases of the junction unmatched. The CDR3 sequence: CSANGAGVMTAYNEQFF. The CDR3 DNA follows: TGCAGTGCTAACGGAGCGGGAGTGATGACGGCCTACAATGAGCAGTTCTTC.

The chain carries TRBV20-1 and TRBJ1-1, with D perhaps matching TRBD1 (5 bases). Germline V gene sequence: CDR1 DFQATT, CDR2 SNEGSKA (reference sequence). Trimming stripped 5 bases from V and 3 bases from J, with 13 bases between. The length of the CDR3 is 13 residues. CDR3 sequence (DNA): TGCAGTGCTGGGGGGGTCGGGTACACTGAAGCTTTCTTT. Translating gives CSAGGVGYTEAFF.

The chain has TRBV19 and TRBJ2-7; possibly TRBD2 for D (6 bases). The CDR3 runs to 15 residues. With 7 bases removed from V and 0 bases from J, the gap between germline ends came to 16 bases. Germline-derived CDR1 and CDR2 are LNHDA and SQIVND (reference sequence). The CDR3 nucleotides read TGTGCCAGTACCCCGGGACTTTCAAGCTCCTACGAGCAGTACTTC. Translating gives CASTPGLSSSYEQYF.

This chain uses TRBV28 with TRBJ2-5; TRBD2 matches 11 bases. Germline V lookup: CDR1 MDHEN, CDR2 SYDVKM. The ends lost 1 base at V and 4 bases at J; junction bases unmatched: 8. This CDR3 spans 17 amino acids. The CDR3 nucleotides are TGTGCCAGCAGTTTATCGCGACTAGCGGGGAGCGGAGAGACCCAGTACTTC. Amino acids: CASSLSRLAGSGETQYF.

This clonotype was seen more than once but under ten times. This chain joins TRBV28 and TRBJ1-2; TRBD1 is a possible D gene (6 bases). Deletions cut 1 base from V and 2 bases from J, with 14 bases between. Per germline, CDR1 MDHEN and CDR2 SYDVKM. The length of the CDR3 is 16 residues. DNA for the CDR3: TGTGCCAGCAGTTTATCTGCAGCAGGGGCCAACTATGGCTACACCTTC. Its translation is CASSLSAAGANYGYTF.

This clonotype has only a few counts. V is TRBV12-3 or TRBV12-4 and J is TRBJ2-7, with TRBD2 matching 7 bases. This CDR3 comprises 15 residues. V trimming: 2 bases; J trimming: 2 bases; junction bases outside the gene matches: 6. In DNA form, the CDR3 reads TGTGCCAGCAGTTTACGGCTAGCGGACCCCTACGAGCAGTACTTC. This translates into CASSLRLADPYEQYF.

This clonotype was picked up a small number of times. This chain links TRBV20-1 with TRBJ2-1; TRBD2 agrees at 11 bases. V shed 3 bases, J shed 5 bases, and the junction held 9 bases outside the gene matches. This CDR3 contains 16 residues. Germline V CDR1 and CDR2: DFQATT, SNEGSKA (reference sequence). The CDR3: CSARRISTSGDNEQFF. As DNA, the CDR3 is TGCAGTGCTAGGCGAATATCGACTAGCGGGGACAATGAGCAGTTCTTC.

The V and J genes are TRBV10-3 and TRBJ2-1; 7 nucleotides line up with TRBD1. Near its end, the DNA agrees better with TRBJ2-7, so the J call may be wrong. CDR1 is ENHRY and CDR2 is SYGVKD in the germline V gene. The CDR3 spans 14 residues. CDR3 DNA: TGTGCCATCACCGACGACAGGGTTTACAATGAGCAGTACTTC. The encoded protein is CAITDDRVYNEQYF.

The rearrangement joins TRBV12-3 or TRBV12-4 to TRBJ2-7; TRBD2 agrees at 13 bases. This CDR3 spans 14 amino acids. Germline trimming cut 4 bases from V and 6 bases from J; bases unmatched to any gene: 3. As DNA, the CDR3 is TGTGCCAGCAGTTCCTGGACTAGCGGGAGCGAGCAGTACTTC. This encodes CASSSWTSGSEQYF.

This clonotype was observed a handful of times. The V gene is TRBV20-1, the J gene TRBJ2-7; D may be TRBD2 (6 bases). V was cut by 5 bases and J by 4 bases, with 15 bases left in between. CDR1 DFQATT and CDR2 SNEGSKA come from the germline V gene (reference sequence). CDR3 length: 13 residues. The CDR3 loop is CSAPSDLLYEQYF. The DNA of the CDR3 is TGCAGTGCTCCTAGCGACCTCCTGTACGAGCAGTACTTC.

This clonotype was found a few times. V is TRBV7-2 and J is TRBJ2-1, with 11 positions matching TRBD2. Germline V CDR1 and CDR2: SGHTA, FQGNSA. The CDR3 sequence is 18 residues long. Germline trimming cut 3 bases from V and 8 bases from J; bases unmatched to any gene: 15. DNA of the CDR3: TGTGCCAGCAGCTTTGGGGGACTAGCGGCTTACAACGGCCATGAGCAGTTCTTC. Amino acids: CASSFGGLAAYNGHEQFF. The full variable domain, completed using reference TRBV7-2 and TRBJ2-1, is GAGVSQSPSNKVTEKGKDVELRCDPISGHTALYWYRQSLGQGLEFLIYFQGNSAPDKSGLPSDRFSAERTGGSVSTLTIQRTQQEDSAVYLCASSFGGLAAYNGHEQFFGPGTRLTVL.

This clonotype was observed a handful of times. The chain couples TRBV5-1 to TRBJ2-5; D remains unclear. Germline lookup yields CDR1 SGHRS and CDR2 YFSETQ. The V end was cut by 6 bases, the J end by 1 base, with 13 bases between. The CDR3 extends over 14 amino acids. CDR3 amino acids: CASTSSMIQETQYF. CDR3 DNA sequence: TGCGCCAGCACCTCCTCGATGATCCAAGAGACCCAGTACTTC.

With respect to this clonotype: An end of the junction differs from the germline gene, which may be a read error. Here the CDR3 DNA reads TGTGCCAGCAGTCCCAGGACTAGCGTCTACAATGCGCAGTTCTTC. This gives the protein CASSPRTSVYNAQFF. The chain recombines TRBV28 with TRBJ2-1, with 9 bases matching TRBD2. The V gene's germline CDR1 is MDHEN and CDR2 SYDVKM. CDR3 length: 15 residues.